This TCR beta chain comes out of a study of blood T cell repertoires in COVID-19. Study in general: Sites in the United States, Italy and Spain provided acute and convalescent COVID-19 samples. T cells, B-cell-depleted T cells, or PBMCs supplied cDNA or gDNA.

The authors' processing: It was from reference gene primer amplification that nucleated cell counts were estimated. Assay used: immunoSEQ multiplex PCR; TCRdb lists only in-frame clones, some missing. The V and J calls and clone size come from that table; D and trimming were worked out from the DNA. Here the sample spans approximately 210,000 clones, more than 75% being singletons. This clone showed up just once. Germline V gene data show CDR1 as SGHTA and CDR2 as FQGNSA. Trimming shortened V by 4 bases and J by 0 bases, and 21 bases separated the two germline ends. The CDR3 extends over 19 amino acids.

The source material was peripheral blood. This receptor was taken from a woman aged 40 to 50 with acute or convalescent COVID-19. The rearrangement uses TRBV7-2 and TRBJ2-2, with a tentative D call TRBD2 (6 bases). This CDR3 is CASSWTGLRMGANTGELFF. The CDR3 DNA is TGTGCCAGCAGCTGGACGGGACTCAGGATGGGCGCGAACACCGGGGAGCTGTTTTTT.